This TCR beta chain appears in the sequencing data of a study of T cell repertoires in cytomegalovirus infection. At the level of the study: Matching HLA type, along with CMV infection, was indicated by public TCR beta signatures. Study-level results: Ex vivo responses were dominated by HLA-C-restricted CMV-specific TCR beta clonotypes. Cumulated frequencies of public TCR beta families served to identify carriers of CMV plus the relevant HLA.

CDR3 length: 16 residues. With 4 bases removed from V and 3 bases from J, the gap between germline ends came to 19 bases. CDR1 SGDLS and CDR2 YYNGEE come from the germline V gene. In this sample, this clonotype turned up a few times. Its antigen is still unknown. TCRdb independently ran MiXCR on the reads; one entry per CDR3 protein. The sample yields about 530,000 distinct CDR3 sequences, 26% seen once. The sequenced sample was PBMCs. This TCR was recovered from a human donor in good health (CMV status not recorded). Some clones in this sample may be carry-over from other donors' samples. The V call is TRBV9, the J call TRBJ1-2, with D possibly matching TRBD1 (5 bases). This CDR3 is CASSPAFVREDYGYTF. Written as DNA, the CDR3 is TGTGCCAGCAGCCCTGCCTTCGTCAGGGAGGACTATGGCTACACCTTC.